Presented here are 8 T cell receptor beta chains from one specimen sequenced in a study of PD-L1 blockade in urothelial cancer. The time point here: peripheral blood 6 weeks after treatment start. Libraries were prepared by immunoSEQ multiplex PCR; TCRdb keeps only in-frame clonotypes and omits some of them. The profile covers over 100,000 clones, with roughly 90% appearing a single time and under 5% taken by the ten largest. The sequences come from PBMCs, collected around atezolizumab (anti-PD-L1) treatment. The receptors stem from a man in his 60s with urothelial cancer.

Only one count was recorded for this clone. The rearrangement links TRBV9 to TRBJ1-1; maybe TRBD1 (5 bases). CDR3 length: 15 amino acids. The germline V gene encodes CDR1 SGDLS and CDR2 YYNGEE. V dropped 3 bases and J dropped 5 bases, with 17 bases sitting between them. The CDR3 DNA follows: TGTGCCAGCAGCGCGGGGGGGTCTGGGCATACTGAAGCTTTCTTT. This translates into CASSAGGSGHTEAFF.

Points on this clone: Other DNA sequences within the sample encode an identical CDR3. V gene TRBV18 combines with J gene TRBJ1-5; 8 bases are shared with TRBD1. This CDR3 comprises 16 residues. Trimming cost V 4 bases and J 2 bases; bases outside gene matches: 7. The germline V gene encodes CDR1 KGHSH and CDR2 LQKENI. CDR3 bases: TGTGCCAGCTCACGACAGGGGATAGAGGGCAATCAGCCCCAGCATTTT. Residues: CASSRQGIEGNQPQHF.

The V call is TRBV21-1, the J call TRBJ2-3; the table names TRBD1, a call not compared with the DNA. TRBV21-1 is flagged as a pseudogene. The CDR3 consists of 14 residues. The CDR3 loop reads CASSSQGSTDTQYF. CDR3 bases: TGTGCCAGCAGCAGTCAGGGGAGCACAGATACGCAGTATTTT.

The V gene is TRBV7-9, the J gene TRBJ2-1; D not certain. Trimming removed 5 bases at V and 10 bases at J, with 12 bases between. The germline CDR1 and CDR2 sequences are SEHNR and FQNEAQ (reference sequence). The CDR3 sequence is 12 residues long. The CDR3 sequence is CASSQSDGEQFF. Here the CDR3 DNA reads TGTGCCAGCAGCCAGAGCGATGGGGAGCAGTTCTTC. The variable domain in full, completed from reference TRBV7-9 and TRBJ2-1, reads DTGVSQNPRHKITKRGQNVTFRCDPISEHNRLYWYRQTLGQGPEFLTYFQNEAQLEKSRLLSDRFSAERPKGSFSTLEIQRTEQGDSAMYLCASSQSDGEQFFGPGTRLTVL.

This clone was seen only a few times. The chain is built from TRBV19 and TRBJ1-1; D unresolved. The germline V gene encodes CDR1 LNHDA and CDR2 SQIVND (reference sequence). With 5 bases removed from V and 1 base from J, the gap between germline ends came to 8 bases. CDR3 length equals 13 residues. The CDR3 sequence is CASSSTGNTEAFF. In DNA, the CDR3 is TGTGCCAGTAGTTCGACGGGGAACACTGAAGCTTTCTTT.

The rearrangement uses TRBV30 and TRBJ1-2, with 7 positions matching TRBD1. CDR1 and CDR2 from the germline V gene are GTSNPN and SVGIG (reference sequence). The CDR3 is 15 amino acids. V shed 4 bases, J shed 0 bases, and the junction held 8 bases outside the gene matches. The CDR3 sequence is CAWTTGLLTNYGYTF. The CDR3 DNA sequence: TGTGCCTGGACGACAGGGTTGTTGACTAACTATGGCTACACCTTC.

The chain employs TRBV2 and TRBJ2-7; 14 bases line up with TRBD2. The CDR3 has 14 amino acids. Germline V gives CDR1 SNHLY, CDR2 FYNNEI. J gave up 6 bases and V 6 bases, and 4 bases lay outside the gene matches. The CDR3 spells CASRGLAGAGEQYF. CDR3 DNA sequence: TGTGCCAGCAGGGGACTAGCGGGAGCGGGCGAGCAGTACTTC.

This clone is a singleton in its sample. The chain carries TRBV6-5 and TRBJ2-5; 9 bases align to TRBD2. CDR1 and CDR2 from the germline V gene are MNHEY and SVGAGI. Trimming removed 4 bases from V and 5 bases from J; junction bases left unmatched: 11. The CDR3 contains 16 residues. The DNA for the CDR3 is TGTGCCAGCAGTTCCTCTTTAGCGGGAGCACGGGAGACCCAGTACTTC. As protein: CASSSSLAGARETQYF.